This entry features one TCR beta chain sequence. No antigen is known for it. This record belongs to a study of cytomegalovirus exposure and HLA in healthy donors. General study findings and limits: A later analysis, which compared TCR beta chains of equal frequency, found the HLA-associated ones more clonally expanded. After further analysis at a later stage, around 17,000 TCR beta sequences were associated with HLA alleles at 0.05 false discovery rate. A later analysis linked a missense DCLRE1C variant to TCR beta V- and J-gene trimming.

60 Vbeta and 13 Jbeta primers were used in PCR. Libraries were prepared by immunoSEQ multiplex PCR; TCRdb keeps only in-frame clonotypes and omits some of them. The data show about 170,000 clones, around 80% seen once. Looked up from germline, CDR1 is SGDLS and CDR2 is YYNGEE. Deletions cut 0 bases from V and 4 bases from J, with 13 bases between. The CDR3 spans 15 residues. This sequence was found in a male donor in good health and CMV-seronegative. This sequence joins TRBV9 and TRBJ1-2; maybe TRBD1 (6 bases). Sequencing was carried out using PBMCs. The CDR3 protein is CASSVGLRGGYGYTF. CDR3 sequence (DNA): TGTGCCAGCAGCGTAGGTCTTAGAGGGGGCTATGGCTACACCTTC.